The clone carrying this TCR beta chain was seen only a few times. Per the study methods: Researchers report that nucleated cell counts were estimated from reference gene primer amplification. Clones were sequenced by immunoSEQ multiplex PCR, and TCRdb holds only the in-frame ones, with some missing. The V and J calls and clone size are taken from that table; D and trimming were inferred from the DNA. The table shows about 280,000 clones, with about four fifths occurring only once. The sample belongs to a study of blood T cell repertoires in COVID-19. This CDR3 spans 15 amino acids. V lost 0 bases and J 1 base, leaving 9 bases between the germline ends. Per the germline V gene, CDR1 is MNHEY and CDR2 is SVGAGI.

The sequenced sample was PBMCs or T cells enriched from blood (not recorded which). V gene TRBV6-5 combines with J gene TRBJ1-2; D gene ambiguous. This TCR was recovered from a man aged 40-50 years who had been exposed to COVID-19. CDR3 DNA: TGTGCCAGCAGTTACTCTTTGGAGGGTAACTATGGCTACACCTTC. Its translation is CASSYSLEGNYGYTF.